Listed here is a single T cell receptor beta chain. Its antigen remains unknown. Germline V lookup: CDR1 MNHEY, CDR2 SMNVEV (reference sequence). This CDR3 spans 17 amino acids. J gave up 5 bases and V 0 bases, and 10 bases lay outside the gene matches. MiXCR, applied by TCRdb to the reads, yields one record per CDR3 protein. Found here are 50,000 or so distinct CDR3 sequences, about a fifth of them singletons; the top ten hold roughly 53%. This entry belongs to a study of T cell repertoires in cytomegalovirus infection. Study as a whole: CMV epitopes, recently identified HLA-C-restricted and well-studied HLA-B-restricted, were used. Public signatures in TCR beta pointed to CMV infection and matching HLA type. The study, taken as a whole, reports: Public TCR beta family frequency separated CMV-and-HLA carriers, including in an independent cohort.

The sequence was obtained from a human donor in good health (CMV status not recorded). Some clones in this sample may be carry-over from other donors' samples. The source was CD8+ T cells from cultured PBMCs, collected from culture after CMV antigen stimulation. This sequence joins TRBV27 and TRBJ2-5, with TRBD1 identical over 9 bases. The CDR3 region has the DNA TGTGCCAGCAGTTTATCGGGGCGGACAGGGGTTTTGGAGACCCAGTACTTC. Translated: CASSLSGRTGVLETQYF.